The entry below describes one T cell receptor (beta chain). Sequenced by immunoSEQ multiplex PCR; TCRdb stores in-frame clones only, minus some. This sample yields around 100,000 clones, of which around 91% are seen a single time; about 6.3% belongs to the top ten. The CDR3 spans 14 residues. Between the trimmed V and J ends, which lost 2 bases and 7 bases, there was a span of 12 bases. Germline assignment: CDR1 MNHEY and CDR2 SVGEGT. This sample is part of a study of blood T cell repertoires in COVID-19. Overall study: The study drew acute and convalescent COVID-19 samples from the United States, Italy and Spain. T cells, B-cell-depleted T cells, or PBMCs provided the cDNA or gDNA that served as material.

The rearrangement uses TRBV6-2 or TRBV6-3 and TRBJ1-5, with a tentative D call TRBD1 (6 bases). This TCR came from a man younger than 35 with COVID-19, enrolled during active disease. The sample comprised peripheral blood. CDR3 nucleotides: TGTGCCAGCAGTTACGAAGGGGGACGGCAGCCCCAGCATTTT. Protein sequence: CASSYEGGRQPQHF.